This is a list of T cell receptor beta chains from one sample in a study of graft-versus-host responses after intestinal transplantation. Their recognized antigens are unknown. The assay was immunoSEQ multiplex PCR, and TCRdb's table has in-frame clones only and misses some. The sample comprises 80,000 to 100,000 clones, roughly 92% of which are singletons, and around 0.18% rests with the top ten. This specimen was unstimulated CD4+ T cells sorted from spleen or lymph node cells, taken before intestinal transplant. Source of these receptors: a human donor who received an intestinal transplant. CDR3s include the opening cysteine and the closing phenylalanine or tryptophan. The D gene is left open where the match is weak. Rows give clone size only sometimes, using once, few, many, or a class for an expanded clone.

size	J	D	V	CDR3	DNA
NA	TRBJ1-5	NA	TRBV27	CASSGGRARQPQHF	TGTGCCAGCAGTGGGGGGAGGGCAAGGCAGCCCCAGCATTTT
NA	TRBJ2-1	NA	TRBV18	CASSPPVSDEQFF	TGTGCCAGCTCACCACCGGTTAGCGATGAGCAGTTCTTC
once	TRBJ1-2	NA	TRBV19	CASSGRTGQNYGYTF	TGTGCCAGTAGTGGCCGAACAGGGCAAAACTATGGCTACACCTTC
NA	TRBJ2-3	TRBD1	TRBV6-8	CASSHRTGGTTDTQYF	TGTGCCAGCAGTCATCGGACAGGGGGCACGACAGATACGCAGTATTTT
NA	TRBJ1-2	TRBD1	TRBV6-5	CASSYSTTGIHGYTF	TGTGCCAGCAGTTACTCCACGACAGGGATTCATGGCTACACCTTC
NA	TRBJ2-7	NA	TRBV28	CASSLEGLYEQYF	TGTGCCAGCAGTTTGGAGGGCTTATACGAGCAGTACTTC
NA	TRBJ2-7	TRBD1	TRBV27	CASSNRDRVNEQYF	TGTGCCAGCTCGAACCGGGACAGGGTAAACGAGCAGTACTTC
NA	TRBJ2-2	TRBD2	TRBV27	CASSLNRWEGGTGELFF	TGTGCCAGCAGTTTAAATCGGTGGGAGGGAGGGACCGGGGAGCTGTTTTTT
NA	TRBJ2-2	TRBD1	TRBV5-5	CASSLWDRDAGELFF	TGTGCCAGCAGCTTGTGGGACAGGGATGCCGGGGAGCTGTTTTTT
NA	TRBJ2-2	NA	TRBV6-1	CASSVTDSLNTGELFF	TGTGCCAGCAGTGTTACCGACAGCCTGAACACCGGGGAGCTGTTTTTT
NA	TRBJ2-2	NA	TRBV5-4	CASSLEGAGELFF	TGTGCCAGCAGCTTGGAAGGGGCCGGGGAGCTGTTTTTT
NA	TRBJ1-1	TRBD1	TRBV2	CASSEARTGDTEAFF	TGTGCCAGCAGTGAAGCCCGGACAGGGGACACTGAAGCTTTCTTT
NA	TRBJ1-1	TRBD1	TRBV7-2	CASSYDRGMNTEAFF	TGTGCCAGCAGCTATGACAGGGGAATGAACACTGAAGCTTTCTTT
NA	TRBJ1-5	TRBD1	TRBV5-8	CASSPGGSNQPQHF	TGTGCCAGCAGCCCAGGGGGAAGCAATCAGCCCCAGCATTTT
NA	TRBJ1-5	TRBD1	TRBV2	CASRLGQGNQPQHF	TGTGCCAGCAGGCTAGGACAGGGGAATCAGCCCCAGCATTTT
NA	TRBJ2-1	TRBD1	TRBV6-1	CASRPRGRDEQFF	TGTGCCAGCAGACCCAGGGGGCGTGATGAGCAGTTCTTC
NA	TRBJ2-7	TRBD2	TRBV2	CASSKRGISYEQCF	TGTGCCAGCAGTAAGCGGGGGATCTCCTACGAGCAGTGCTTC
once	TRBJ1-1	TRBD1	TRBV5-1	CASSLGQGLKNTEAFF	TGCGCCAGCAGCTTGGGACAGGGTCTCAAGAACACTGAAGCTTTCTTT
NA	TRBJ1-1	NA	TRBV5-1	CASSLETAVTEAFF	TGCGCCAGCAGCTTGGAGACGGCGGTTACTGAAGCTTTCTTT
NA	TRBJ1-3	TRBD1	TRBV7-6	CASSRNSGQGFSAGNTIYF	TGTGCCAGCAGCCGGAATTCAGGACAGGGGTTTTCGGCTGGAAACACCATATATTTT
NA	TRBJ2-1	NA	TRBV6-5	CASTTSLVQGGEQFF	TGTGCCAGCACCACCTCACTAGTGCAGGGAGGTGAGCAGTTCTTC
NA	TRBJ2-7	TRBD2	TRBV11-2	CASSLRSGGPSSYEQYF	TGTGCCAGCAGCTTAAGGAGCGGGGGTCCTTCTTCCTACGAGCAGTACTTC
NA	TRBJ1-2	TRBD1	TRBV27	CASSDRDGYGYTF	TGTGCCAGCAGTGACAGGGATGGATACGGCTACACCTTC
NA	TRBJ2-3	NA	TRBV28	CATSSVGQGTDTQYF	TGTGCCACCTCCTCAGTGGGGCAGGGTACAGATACGCAGTATTTT
NA	TRBJ2-7	TRBD2	TRBV2	CASRASGTYEQYF	TGTGCCAGCCGGGCTAGCGGGACCTACGAGCAGTACTTC
NA	TRBJ2-2	TRBD2	TRBV5-1	CASSLVGLAGGQETGELFF	TGCGCCAGCAGCTTGGTGGGGCTAGCGGGAGGACAAGAGACCGGGGAGCTGTTTTTT
NA	TRBJ1-1	TRBD1	TRBV28	CASNSPGTGLGTEAFF	TGTGCCAGCAATTCACCCGGGACAGGGTTGGGCACTGAAGCTTTCTTT
NA	TRBJ2-1	TRBD2	TRBV7-2	CASSFSSGGYNEQFF	TGTGCCAGCAGCTTTTCTAGCGGGGGCTACAATGAGCAGTTCTTC
NA	TRBJ2-1	TRBD2	TRBV7-9	CASSLGTSGGATQFF	TGTGCCAGCAGCTTAGGGACTAGCGGGGGGGCGACCCAGTTCTTC
NA	TRBJ1-5	TRBD1	TRBV28	CASSFPTGPQPQHF	TGTGCCAGCAGTTTCCCGACAGGGCCACAGCCCCAGCATTTT
NA	TRBJ1-4	NA	TRBV5-6	CASSGGEPNEKLFF	TGTGCCAGCTCGGGGGGGGAACCTAATGAAAAACTGTTTTTT
NA	TRBJ2-5	TRBD1	TRBV30	CAWSRGTQETQYF	TGTGCCTGGAGCAGGGGGACCCAAGAGACCCAGTACTTC
NA	TRBJ2-5	NA	TRBV5-1	CASRRTLHRGKEETQYF	TGCGCCAGCCGACGTACCCTACATCGGGGAAAAGAAGAGACCCAGTACTTC
once	TRBJ2-1	NA	TRBV11-2	CASSLVVRGGYNEQFF	TGTGCCAGCAGCTTAGTAGTCAGGGGAGGGTACAATGAGCAGTTCTTC
NA	TRBJ1-1	NA	TRBV14	CASSHRGLNTEAFF	TGTGCCAGCAGCCACAGGGGCCTGAACACTGAAGCTTTCTTT
NA	TRBJ2-5	TRBD1	TRBV6-1	CASTRGQGALETQYF	TGTGCCAGCACTCGAGGACAGGGGGCTTTAGAGACCCAGTACTTC
NA	TRBJ2-5	NA	TRBV2	CASRPGLAGGETQYF	TGTGCCAGCAGGCCCGGACTAGCAGGGGGGGAGACCCAGTACTTC
NA	TRBJ2-1	TRBD1	TRBV18	CASSPLGQGNNEQFF	TGTGCCAGCTCACCTCTGGGACAGGGAAACAATGAGCAGTTCTTC
NA	TRBJ1-2	NA	TRBV6-1	CAISLGPGGYTF	TGTGCCATATCGTTGGGTCCGGGGGGCTACACCTTC
NA	TRBJ1-2	NA	TRBV5-1	CASSLDIPNYGYTF	TGCGCCAGCAGCTTGGACATCCCTAACTATGGCTACACCTTC
NA	TRBJ1-5	NA	TRBV6-1	CASSDQGLQPQHF	TGTGCCAGCAGTGATCAGGGGTTGCAGCCCCAGCATTTT
NA	TRBJ2-7	TRBD1	TRBV25-1	CASSPNGEGDRSPYEQYF	TGTGCCAGCAGCCCAAATGGAGAGGGGGACAGGTCGCCCTACGAGCAGTACTTC
NA	TRBJ1-3	NA	TRBV30	CAWSINSGNTIYF	TGTGCCTGGAGTATAAACAGTGGAAACACCATATATTTT
NA	TRBJ1-1	NA	TRBV5-4	CASRLQENTEAFF	TGTGCCAGCAGACTACAGGAGAACACTGAAGCTTTCTTT
NA	TRBJ2-1	TRBD2	TRBV6-1	CASSEASLPSLAGSGNEQFF	TGTGCCAGCAGTGAAGCCTCCCTCCCGTCACTAGCGGGAAGTGGCAATGAGCAGTTCTTC
NA	TRBJ1-2	TRBD1	TRBV7-3	CASSPTGGDNYGYTF	TGTGCCAGCAGCCCGACAGGGGGCGATAACTATGGCTACACCTTC
NA	TRBJ1-2	NA	TRBV30	CAWRPTRAGGYTF	TGTGCCTGGAGACCAACCAGGGCGGGAGGCTACACCTTC
NA	TRBJ2-1	TRBD2	TRBV9	CASTIGLAGVSGEQFF	TGTGCCAGCACTATCGGGCTAGCGGGGGTATCGGGTGAGCAGTTCTTC
NA	TRBJ2-2	TRBD2	TRBV2	CASSAQRLAGGPGELFF	TGTGCCAGCAGCGCCCAGAGGCTAGCGGGGGGCCCCGGGGAGCTGTTTTTT
NA	TRBJ1-4	TRBD1	TRBV11-1	CASSERQGHNEKLFF	TGTGCCAGCAGCGAACGACAGGGGCATAATGAAAAACTGTTTTTT
NA	TRBJ1-2	TRBD1	TRBV5-5	CASSPTGEHYGYTF	TGTGCCAGCAGCCCGACAGGGGAACACTATGGCTACACCTTC
NA	TRBJ2-2	TRBD2	TRBV5-4	CASSAPGLSTGELFF	TGTGCCAGCAGCGCGCCGGGACTATCCACCGGGGAGCTGTTTTTT